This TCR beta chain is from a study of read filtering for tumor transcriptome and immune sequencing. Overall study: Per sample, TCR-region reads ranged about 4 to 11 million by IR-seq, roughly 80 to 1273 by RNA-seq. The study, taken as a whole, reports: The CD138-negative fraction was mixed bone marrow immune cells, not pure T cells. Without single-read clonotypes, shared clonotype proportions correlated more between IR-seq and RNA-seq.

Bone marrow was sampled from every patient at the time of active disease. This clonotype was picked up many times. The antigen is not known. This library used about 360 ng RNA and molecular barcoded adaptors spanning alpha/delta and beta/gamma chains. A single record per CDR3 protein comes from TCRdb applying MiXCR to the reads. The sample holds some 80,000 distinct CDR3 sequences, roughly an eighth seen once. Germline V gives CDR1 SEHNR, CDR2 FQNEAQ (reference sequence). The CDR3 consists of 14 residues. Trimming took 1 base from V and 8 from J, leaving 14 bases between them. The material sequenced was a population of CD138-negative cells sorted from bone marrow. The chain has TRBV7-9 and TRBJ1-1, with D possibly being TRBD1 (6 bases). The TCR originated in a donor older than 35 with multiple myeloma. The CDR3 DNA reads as TGTGCCAGCAGCTTAGAGGTTTTTGGGACAGAAGCTTTCTTT. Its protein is CASSLEVFGTEAFF.